The T cell receptor (beta chain) described here comes from a study of read filtering for tumor transcriptome and immune sequencing. The wider study: R-ISS stage counts were eight or nine for I, about 16 for II, six or seven for III. Whole-transcriptome libraries were prepared after DNase treatment.

Bone marrow was sampled from every patient at the time of active disease. At least ten counts were recorded for this clonotype. The length of the CDR3 is 13 residues. Germline V gene sequence: CDR1 MDHEN, CDR2 SYDVKM. The germline V and J ends were trimmed by 3 bases and 7 bases, with 12 bases remaining between them. From roughly 0.4 ug of RNA, a library with molecular barcoded alpha/delta and beta/gamma adaptors was made. MiXCR, run by TCRdb on the reads, gives a single entry per CDR3 protein. The data hold 75,000 to 95,000 distinct CDR3 sequences, with approximately 21% observed a single time. The V gene is TRBV28, the J gene TRBJ1-1; D not resolved. The sequenced sample consisted of a population of CD138-negative cells sorted from bone marrow. The TCR sequence derives from a donor aged 40 or over with multiple myeloma. CDR3 protein: CASSFRHSDEAFF. The DNA for the CDR3 is TGTGCCAGCAGTTTTCGACACTCGGATGAAGCTTTCTTT.